A selection of T cell receptor beta chains follows, all from one sample in a study of T cell responses to AZD1222 COVID-19 vaccine. Data came from immunoSEQ multiplex PCR; TCRdb stores just in-frame clones and leaves some out. The sample carries around 100,000 clones, about 87% recorded once. The sample here was peripheral blood, taken on day 0 of MenACWY control vaccination. These receptor sequences come from an adult in good health. The CDR3 runs from the conserved cysteine through the conserved F or W. A D gene is named only where the DNA matches it firmly. Some rows mark clone size as missing; the rest say once, few, many or name a class of expanded clone.

.	.	TRBV7-2	TRBJ2-3	CASSFTRFTDTQYF	TGTGCCAGCAGCTTCACAAGGTTCACAGATACGCAGTATTTT
.	.	TRBV12-3/TRBV12-4	TRBJ1-1	CASRFTDTEAFF	TGTGCCAGCAGGTTTACAGACACTGAAGCTTTCTTT
.	many	TRBV19	TRBJ1-1	CASSLGGNTEAFF	TGTGCCAGTAGTTTAGGGGGGAACACTGAAGCTTTCTTT
.	.	TRBV30	TRBJ1-5	CAWSLGEIQPQHF	TGTGCCTGGAGTCTGGGGGAGATTCAGCCCCAGCATTTT
.	.	TRBV4-3	TRBJ1-4	CASSRSENEKLFF	TGCGCCAGCAGCCGGTCAGAGAATGAAAAACTGTTTTTT
TRBD1	.	TRBV6-5	TRBJ2-7	CASSRPGTGTDEQYF	TGTGCCAGCAGTCGGCCCGGGACAGGGACGGACGAGCAGTACTTC
.	.	TRBV6-2/TRBV6-3	TRBJ2-2	CASSLYSGRLNTGELFF	TGTGCCAGCAGCCTCTATAGCGGAAGATTAAACACCGGGGAGCTGTTTTTT
TRBD1	.	TRBV2	TRBJ1-5	CASGGTGRSDQPQHF	TGTGCCAGCGGGGGGACAGGTAGATCGGATCAGCCCCAGCATTTT
TRBD2	.	TRBV19	TRBJ2-3	CASSIGAGGSQDTQYF	TGTGCCAGTAGTATTGGGGCGGGGGGGAGTCAAGATACGCAGTATTTT
.	.	TRBV4-3	TRBJ1-4	CASSQEGLGQLEKLFF	TGCGCCAGCAGCCAAGAGGGGTTAGGACAGTTAGAAAAACTGTTTTTT
.	once	TRBV21-1	TRBJ2-2	CASSGGAYMNTGELFF	TGTGCCAGCAGCGGGGGGGCATACATGAACACCGGGGAGCTGTTTTTT